These 25 T cell receptor beta chains came from one sample sequenced in a study of T cells in localized non-small cell lung cancer. Sequencing was performed with immunoSEQ multiplex PCR; in TCRdb, only in-frame clones are kept and a portion is missing. The sample consists of roughly 40,000 clones, more than 75% of them appearing once. Sequencing used peripheral blood, obtained before any cancer treatment. The receptors here all came from a man aged 18 to 49 with stage I lung adenocarcinoma.

The chain uses TRBV9 and TRBJ2-5; D gene unclear. Germline-derived CDR1 and CDR2 are SGDLS and YYNGEE. The V end lost 0 bases, the J end lost 1 base, and 10 bases lay between the germline ends. CDR3 size: 15 residues. In DNA, the CDR3 is TGTGCCAGCAGCGTAGAAGCTTACACCCAAGAGACCCAGTACTTC. Its translation: CASSVEAYTQETQYF.

In its sample, this clone was seen once. The chain joins TRBV7-6 to TRBJ2-7; a weak D match, TRBD1 (6 bases). The germline V gene has CDR1 SGHVS and CDR2 FNYEAQ. Trimming shortened V by 5 bases and J by 0 bases, and 20 bases separated the two germline ends. The CDR3 extends over 17 amino acids. The CDR3 bases are TGTGCCAGCAGCCCCACCCCCAGGGGTCCTAGCTCCTACGAGCAGTACTTC. Translated: CASSPTPRGPSSYEQYF.

This chain joins TRBV7-2 and TRBJ1-2; D is unresolved. With 4 bases removed from V and 2 bases from J, the gap between germline ends came to 14 bases. The germline CDR1 and CDR2 sequences are SGHTA and FQGNSA. The CDR3 spans 15 residues. The CDR3 reads CASSSAGGPNYGYTF. The CDR3 DNA follows: TGTGCCAGCAGCTCCGCAGGAGGGCCCAACTATGGCTACACCTTC.

The V and J genes are TRBV6-6 and TRBJ2-7; the D gene is possibly TRBD1 (5 bases). The V gene's germline CDR1 is MNHNY and CDR2 SVGAGI (reference sequence). Trimming stripped 4 bases from V and 3 bases from J, with 13 bases between. This CDR3 is built from 14 residues. DNA of the CDR3: TGTGCCAGCAGTTTAGGACATAAGGACTACGAGCAGTACTTC. It yields the protein CASSLGHKDYEQYF.

The rearrangement links TRBV6-5 to TRBJ1-1, with TRBD1 as a possible D gene (6 bases). CDR3 length: 15 residues. V lost 7 bases to trimming and J lost 4 bases, with 19 bases between them. Germline loops: CDR1 MNHEY, CDR2 SVGAGI. The CDR3 nucleotides read TGTGCCAGCAACAAAGGGGGGGGTTGGGGCACTGAAGCTTTCTTT. As protein: CASNKGGGWGTEAFF.

This clone occurred once. This sequence joins TRBV7-9 and TRBJ1-1; 8 bases align to TRBD1. The ends lost 5 bases at V and 3 bases at J; junction bases unmatched: 5. The CDR3 runs to 14 residues. The germline gives CDR1 SEHNR, CDR2 FQNEAQ (reference sequence). DNA of the CDR3: TGTGCCAGCAGCCCCGGGACAGGATACACTGAAGCTTTCTTT. Its protein product is CASSPGTGYTEAFF.

The V call is TRBV30, the J call TRBJ2-5, with D unresolved. The CDR3 has 12 residues. The V gene's germline CDR1 is GTSNPN and CDR2 SVGIG (reference sequence). Trimming took off 0 bases at V and 0 bases at J, with 2 bases between the two ends. The CDR3 sequence: CAWSVHQETQYF. The CDR3 nucleotides are TGTGCCTGGAGTGTTCACCAAGAGACCCAGTACTTC.

V is TRBV7-2 and J is TRBJ2-3; no clear D. The CDR3 is 18 amino acids. V gave up 0 bases and J gave up 2 bases, with 18 bases separating them. CDR1 and CDR2 (germline): SGHTA, FQGNSA. The chain's CDR3 is CASSLAPNLPGSTDTQYF. The CDR3 region has the DNA TGTGCCAGCAGCTTAGCCCCAAATCTCCCAGGCTCCACAGATACGCAGTATTTT.

This clone appeared a few times. V is TRBV6-4 and J is TRBJ2-3, with TRBD1 matching over 9 bases. The junction had 5 bases not matched to a gene; V was cut back by 0 bases and J by 4 bases. The germline gives CDR1 MRHNA, CDR2 SNTAGT. The CDR3 length is 16 residues. The CDR3 spells CASSDSGQGGADTQYF. CDR3 sequence (DNA): TGTGCCAGCAGTGACTCGGGACAGGGAGGCGCAGATACGCAGTATTTT.

This clone appeared a single time. This chain links TRBV5-1 with TRBJ2-5, with 7 positions matching TRBD1. The CDR3 sequence is 13 residues long. Trimming cost V 3 bases and J 2 bases; bases outside gene matches: 1. Germline CDR1 is SGHRS and CDR2 is YFSETQ. The CDR3 protein is CASSWDSQETQYF. Here the CDR3 DNA reads TGCGCCAGCAGCTGGGACAGTCAAGAGACCCAGTACTTC.

This clone came up a few times. The chain uses TRBV6-1 and TRBJ1-5; TRBD1 might be the D (5 bases). The CDR3 loop spans 19 amino acids. Trimming cost V 1 base and J 2 bases, with 21 bases left between them. CDR1 and CDR2 (germline): MNHNS, SASEGT. CDR3 loop: CASSEDFPMGLIGNQPQHF. CDR3 bases: TGTGCCAGCAGTGAAGACTTTCCAATGGGGCTGATAGGCAATCAGCCCCAGCATTTT.

V is TRBV15 and J is TRBJ1-2, with TRBD1 matching 10 bases. CDR3 size: 15 residues. Unmatched junction bases numbered 6, after V lost 0 bases and J lost 8 bases. The germline gives CDR1 LNHNV, CDR2 YYDKDF (reference sequence). The CDR3 region has the DNA TGTGCCACCAGCAGAGATCGAGGGACAGGGGCCGGCTACACCTTC. It codes for CATSRDRGTGAGYTF.

This sequence joins TRBV28 and TRBJ2-2; D perhaps matches TRBD1 (6 bases). V was clipped by 2 bases and J by 7 bases, with 14 bases between them. CDR1 MDHEN and CDR2 SYDVKM come from the germline V gene. CDR3 length equals 15 residues. The CDR3 protein is CASSLPSWGHGELFF. The CDR3 DNA sequence: TGTGCCAGCAGTTTACCCTCGTGGGGGCACGGGGAGCTGTTTTTT.

The chain recombines TRBV19 with TRBJ2-5, with 9 bases fitting TRBD2. Germline V gene sequence: CDR1 LNHDA, CDR2 SQIVND (reference sequence). This CDR3 region has 14 residues. The junction had 5 bases not matched to a gene; V was cut back by 7 bases and J by 2 bases. The CDR3 DNA is TGTGCCAGTACACTAGCGGGCAATCAAGAGACCCAGTACTTC. Translated: CASTLAGNQETQYF.

The rearrangement uses TRBV9 and TRBJ2-1; D perhaps matches TRBD1 (7 bases). CDR1 and CDR2 from the germline V gene are SGDLS and YYNGEE. Trimming shortened V by 3 bases and J by 5 bases, and 18 bases separated the two germline ends. This CDR3 is 16 amino acids long. CDR3 bases: TGTGCCAGCAGCGCGGAGGGGGCGGAGGCCCACAATGAGCAGTTCTTC. Translation gives CASSAEGAEAHNEQFF. The complete variable domain, with remaining parts taken from reference TRBV9 and TRBJ2-1, reads DSGVTQTPKHLITATGQRVTLRCSPRSGDLSVYWYQQSLDQGLQFLIQYYNGEERAKGNILERFSAQQFPDLHSELNLSSLELGDSALYFCASSAEGAEAHNEQFFGPGTRLTVL.

The gene calls are TRBV11-2 and TRBJ2-1; TRBD1 matches 9 bases. V gave up 2 bases and J gave up 7 bases; unmatched junction bases: 9. From germline, CDR1 is SGHAT and CDR2 FQNNGV. The CDR3 contains 16 residues. CDR3 residues: CASSLRGSGQGNEQFF. The DNA of the CDR3 is TGTGCCAGCAGCTTAAGGGGATCGGGACAGGGAAATGAGCAGTTCTTC.

The chain has TRBV4-2 and TRBJ2-3; 11 bases match TRBD2. Germline CDR1 is LGHNA and CDR2 is YNFKEQ. J gave up 3 bases and V 1 base, and 0 bases lay outside the gene matches. The CDR3 extends over 15 amino acids. CDR3 loop: CASSQVAGGTDTQYF. As DNA, the CDR3 is TGTGCCAGCAGCCAAGTAGCGGGGGGGACAGATACGCAGTATTTT.

J is TRBJ1-1 and V is TRBV12-5; D is undetermined. Trimming cost V 1 base and J 1 base, with 7 bases left between them. CDR1 and CDR2 from the germline V gene are LGHNT and FRNRAP. This CDR3 spans 14 amino acids. The CDR3 nucleotides read TGTGCTAGTGGTTTGGGAGGGAGGAACACTGAAGCTTTCTTT. This encodes CASGLGGRNTEAFF.

This rearrangement joins TRBV14 to TRBJ1-2, with 9 bases identical to TRBD1. From germline, CDR1 is SGHDN and CDR2 FVKESK. With V trimmed by 2 bases and J by 8 bases, 0 bases remained unmatched. The CDR3 loop spans 12 amino acids. CDR3 nucleotides: TGTGCCAGCAGCCAAACAGGGGGCGGCTACACCTTC. Protein product: CASSQTGGGYTF.

The chain is built from TRBV4-2 and TRBJ1-1; TRBD1 is a possible D gene (6 bases). CDR1 and CDR2 from the germline V gene are LGHNA and YNFKEQ. Trimming shortened V by 2 bases and J by 6 bases, and 10 bases separated the two germline ends. The length of the CDR3 is 13 residues. The DNA of the CDR3 is TGTGCCAGCAGCCAAACAGGGATCCCTGAAGCTTTCTTT. It specifies CASSQTGIPEAFF.

The chain employs TRBV19 and TRBJ2-7; D gene unclear. Per germline, CDR1 LNHDA and CDR2 SQIVND (reference sequence). Between the trimmed V and J ends, which lost 3 bases and 1 base, there was a span of 10 bases. The length of the CDR3 is 14 residues. This CDR3 reads CASSILVGSYEQYF. CDR3 nucleotides: TGTGCCAGTAGTATCTTAGTGGGGTCCTACGAGCAGTACTTC.

The chain is built from TRBV28 and TRBJ2-2; TRBD1 matches at 9 bases. Germline CDR1 is MDHEN and CDR2 is SYDVKM. Unmatched junction bases numbered 8, after V lost 11 bases and J lost 7 bases. The CDR3 is 13 residues long. CDR3: CAVEGQGIGELFF. In DNA form, the CDR3 reads TGTGCCGTAGAAGGACAGGGGATCGGGGAGCTGTTTTTT.

This clone was observed once. The chain links TRBV7-3 to TRBJ2-1; D is unclear. The germline V gene encodes CDR1 SGHTA and CDR2 FQGTGA. V was clipped by 2 bases and J by 4 bases, with 6 bases between them. This CDR3 contains 13 residues. CDR3 bases: TGTGCCAGCAGCTTACGGCCGTACAATGAGCAGTTCTTC. It codes for CASSLRPYNEQFF.

Only a few counts were recorded for this clone. The V call is TRBV7-3, the J call TRBJ2-3; D is ambiguous. CDR1 SGHTA and CDR2 FQGTGA come from the germline V gene. The V and J ends lost 3 bases and 4 bases respectively, with 14 bases between them. The CDR3 is 15 amino acids. The CDR3, as DNA: TGTGCCAGCAGCTTCACAAGAAACCCCGCAGATACGCAGTATTTT. This translates into CASSFTRNPADTQYF.

The genes are TRBV5-1 and TRBJ2-3; D might be TRBD2 (7 bases). V gave up 1 base and J gave up 1 base, with 10 bases separating them. This CDR3 spans 15 amino acids. The germline V gene has CDR1 SGHRS and CDR2 YFSETQ. CDR3 sequence (DNA): TGCGCCAGCAGCTTGTTCGGGGGGCGCACAGATACGCAGTATTTT. It encodes CASSLFGGRTDTQYF. The variable domain in full, with the rest retrieved from reference TRBV5-1 and TRBJ2-3, is KAGVTQTPRYLIKTRGQQVTLSCSPISGHRSVSWYQQTPGQGLQFLFEYFSETQRNKGNFPGRFSGRQFSNSRSEMNVSTLELGDSALYLCASSLFGGRTDTQYFGPGTRLTVL.